This T cell receptor (beta chain) was sequenced in a study of T cell changes during pregnancy in multiple sclerosis. This clone was detected a few times. TCRdb keeps only in-frame clones here, not all; method: immunoSEQ multiplex PCR. The sample carries under 90,000 clones, about 91% recorded once. Trimming cost V 7 bases and J 1 base, with 10 bases left between them. This CDR3 has 13 amino acids. Germline CDR1 is SGHAT and CDR2 is FQNNGV. The origin of this receptor is a female donor in good health, enrolled as a control in a pregnancy study. Specimen: peripheral blood, collected in the second trimester of pregnancy. The chain combines TRBV11-2 with TRBJ1-1; no reliable D call. The CDR3 nucleotides read TGTGCCAGCACCTCAGTTGGGAACACTGAAGCTTTCTTT. Protein: CASTSVGNTEAFF.